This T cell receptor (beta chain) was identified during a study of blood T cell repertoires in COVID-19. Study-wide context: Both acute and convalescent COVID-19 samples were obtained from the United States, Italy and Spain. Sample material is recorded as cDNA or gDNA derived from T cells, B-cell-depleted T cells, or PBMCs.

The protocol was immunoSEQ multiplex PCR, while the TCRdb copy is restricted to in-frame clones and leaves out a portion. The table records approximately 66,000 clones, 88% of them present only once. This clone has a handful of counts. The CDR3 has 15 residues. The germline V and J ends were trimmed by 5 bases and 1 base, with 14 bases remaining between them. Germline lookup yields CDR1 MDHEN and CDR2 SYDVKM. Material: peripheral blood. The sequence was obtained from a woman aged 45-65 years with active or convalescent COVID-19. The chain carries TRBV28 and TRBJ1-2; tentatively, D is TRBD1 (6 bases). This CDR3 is CASSEPRGFNYGYTF. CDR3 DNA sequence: TGTGCCAGCAGTGAGCCGAGGGGGTTTAACTATGGCTACACCTTC.